The present entry profiles one T cell receptor (beta chain) with its context. Germline V lookup: CDR1 LGHNA, CDR2 YSLEER. The CDR3 length is 14 residues. V lost 0 bases and J lost 7, with 7 bases in between. Per the study methods: Amplification of reference gene primers provided the estimated nucleated cell counts. Profiled with immunoSEQ multiplex PCR; TCRdb holds only in-frame clones, not every one. That table supplies the V and J calls and clone size; D and trimming were determined from the DNA. Among roughly 84,000 clones listed, 70% to 85% were seen once. This sample is part of a study of blood T cell repertoires in COVID-19. Across the study: Spain, Italy and the United States supplied samples that represented acute and convalescent COVID-19.

The material sequenced was peripheral blood. The TCR was taken from a woman between 50 and 59 years old with acute or convalescent COVID-19. The rearrangement joins TRBV4-3 to TRBJ1-6; no definite D call. The CDR3 DNA reads TGCGCCAGCAGCCAAGAAGCGTCCAATTCACCCCTCCACTTT. Translating gives CASSQEASNSPLHF.